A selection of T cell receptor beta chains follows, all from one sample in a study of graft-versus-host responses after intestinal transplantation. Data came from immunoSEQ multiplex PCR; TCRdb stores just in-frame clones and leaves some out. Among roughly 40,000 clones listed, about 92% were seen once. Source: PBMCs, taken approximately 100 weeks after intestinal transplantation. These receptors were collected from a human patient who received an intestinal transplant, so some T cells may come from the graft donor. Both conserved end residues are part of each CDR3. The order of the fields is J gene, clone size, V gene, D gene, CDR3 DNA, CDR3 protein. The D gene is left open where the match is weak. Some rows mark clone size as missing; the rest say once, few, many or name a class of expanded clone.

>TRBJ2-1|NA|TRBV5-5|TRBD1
TGTGCCAGCAGCCCACATATAGGACAGGTCCAGGAGCAGTTCTTC
CASSPHIGQVQEQFF
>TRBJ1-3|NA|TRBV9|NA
TGTGCCAGCAGCACTGTCTCTGGAAACACCATATATTTT
CASSTVSGNTIYF
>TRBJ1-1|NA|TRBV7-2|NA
TGTGCCAGCAGCTTACAAGGGCCCACTGAAGCTTTCTTT
CASSLQGPTEAFF
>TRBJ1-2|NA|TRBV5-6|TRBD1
TGTGCCAGCAGCCCTCCGGGACAGGGCCTAGAAGGCTACACCTTC
CASSPPGQGLEGYTF
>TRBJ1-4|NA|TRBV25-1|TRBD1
TGTGCCAGCAGTAACACGTGGGACAGGACAAATGAAAAACTGTTTTTT
CASSNTWDRTNEKLFF
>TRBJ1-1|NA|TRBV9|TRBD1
TGTGCCAGCAGCCCTCGGACAGGGGAGGGGACTGAAGCTTTCTTT
CASSPRTGEGTEAFF
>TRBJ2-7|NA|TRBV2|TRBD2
TGTGCCAGCTCTCCGGGGGGAGGCTACGAGCAGTACTTC
CASSPGGGYEQYF
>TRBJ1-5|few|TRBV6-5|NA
TGTGCCAGCAGTTACTCGACTGATAGCAATCAGCCCCAGCATTTT
CASSYSTDSNQPQHF
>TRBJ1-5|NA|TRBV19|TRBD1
TGTGCCAGTAGTATAGCCCCGGGACAGGTCAATCAGCCCCAGCATTTT
CASSIAPGQVNQPQHF
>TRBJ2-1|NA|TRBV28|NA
TGTGCCAGCGGCAGTTACAATGAGCAGTTCTTC
CASGSYNEQFF
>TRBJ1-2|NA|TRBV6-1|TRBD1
TGTGCCAGCGACCCGGGACAGCTGCTCAGTGGCTACACCTTC
CASDPGQLLSGYTF
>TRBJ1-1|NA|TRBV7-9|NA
TGTGCCAGCAGCTCGGGACTATTGAACACTGAAGCTTTCTTT
CASSSGLLNTEAFF
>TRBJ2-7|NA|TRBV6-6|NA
TGTGCCAGCAGTTACATTTTGGACGCTGTCTCCTACGAGCAGTACTTC
CASSYILDAVSYEQYF
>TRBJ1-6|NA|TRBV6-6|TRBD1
TGTGCCAGCCTAGCGACAGGGGCGAATTCACCCCTCCACTTT
CASLATGANSPLHF